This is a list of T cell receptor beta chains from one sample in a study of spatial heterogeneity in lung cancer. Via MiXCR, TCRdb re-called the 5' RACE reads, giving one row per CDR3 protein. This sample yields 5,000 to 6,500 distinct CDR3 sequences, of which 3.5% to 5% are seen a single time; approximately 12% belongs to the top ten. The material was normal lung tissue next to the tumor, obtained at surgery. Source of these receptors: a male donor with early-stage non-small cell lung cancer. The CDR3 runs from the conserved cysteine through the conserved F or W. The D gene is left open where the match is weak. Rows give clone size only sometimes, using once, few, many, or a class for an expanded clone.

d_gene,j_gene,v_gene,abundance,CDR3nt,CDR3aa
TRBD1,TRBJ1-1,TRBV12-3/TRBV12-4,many,TGTGCCAGCAGCCCTTGGACAGGGAGGAGGCACACTGAAGCTTTCTTT,CASSPWTGRRHTEAFF
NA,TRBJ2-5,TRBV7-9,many,TGTGCCAGCAGCTTGGAATCCGGGAGGGACAGAAAAGAGACCCAGTACTTC,CASSLESGRDRKETQYF
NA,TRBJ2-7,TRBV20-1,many,TGCAGTGCGCCAGGTGGGAACTCTGGGAGGCAGTACTTC,CSAPGGNSGRQYF
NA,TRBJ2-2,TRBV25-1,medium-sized,TGTGCCACCTCCCCCCAGGCGAACACCGGGGAGCTGTTTTTT,CATSPQANTGELFF
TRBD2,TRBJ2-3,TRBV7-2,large,TGTGCCAGCAGCGGGACTAGCGGGGGCTCCACCCAATTCACAGATACGCAGTATTTT,CASSGTSGGSTQFTDTQYF
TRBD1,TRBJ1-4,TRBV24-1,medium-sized,TGTGCCACCAGTGGCAACAGGGGCCTGAGCTGTGCAACTAATGAAAAACTGTTTTTT,CATSGNRGLSCATNEKLFF
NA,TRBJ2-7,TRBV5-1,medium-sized,TGCGCCAGCAGCCCTGAGAAACCCCAGGTCAGGGGGCCGGGGGGGGACGAGCAGTACTTC,CASSPEKPQVRGPGGDEQYF
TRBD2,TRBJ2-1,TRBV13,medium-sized,TGTGCCAGCAGCTTTCTCCCTGGCGGGGGGTCCTACAATGAGCAGTTCTTC,CASSFLPGGGSYNEQFF
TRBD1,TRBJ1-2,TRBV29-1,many,TGCAGCGCTGGGGGGACAGGGCCAGGGAACGGGGGCTACACCTTC,CSAGGTGPGNGGYTF
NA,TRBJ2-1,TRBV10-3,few,TGTGCCATCCGAGGGGAAGCGGCCTACAATGAGCAGTTCTTC,CAIRGEAAYNEQFF
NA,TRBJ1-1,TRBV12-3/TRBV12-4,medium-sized,TGTGCCAGCAGTTTAGGCGCGAACACTGAAGCTTTCTTT,CASSLGANTEAFF
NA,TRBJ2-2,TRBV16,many,TGTGCCAGCAGCCAATCGAAGGCCGGGGAGCTGTTTTTT,CASSQSKAGELFF
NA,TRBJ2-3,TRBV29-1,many,TGCAGCGTTGGCACGTACACAGATACGCAGTATTTT,CSVGTYTDTQYF
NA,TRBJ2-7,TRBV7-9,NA,TGTGCCAGCAGCTTAGCGATAGACGCAGGGGCCACCTACGAGCAGTACTTC,CASSLAIDAGATYEQYF
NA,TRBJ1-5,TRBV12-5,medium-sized,TGTGCTAGTGGTCCCTATCAGCCCCAGCATTTT,CASGPYQPQHF
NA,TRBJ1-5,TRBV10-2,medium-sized,TGCGCCAGCAGTTCAGACGTCAATCAGCCCCAGCATTTT,CASSSDVNQPQHF
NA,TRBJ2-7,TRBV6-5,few,TGTGCCAGCAGTCCCGGGAGAACCTACGAGCAGTACTTC,CASSPGRTYEQYF
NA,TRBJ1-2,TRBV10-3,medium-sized,TGTGCCATCAGTGAGTCCCAGAGCGGTGTCGGGGCCGCTTACGGCTACACCTTC,CAISESQSGVGAAYGYTF
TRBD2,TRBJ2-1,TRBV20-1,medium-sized,TGCAGTGCTAGAGATCTCCGGACTAGCTCCTACAATGAGCAGTTCTTC,CSARDLRTSSYNEQFF
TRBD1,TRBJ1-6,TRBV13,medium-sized,TGTGCCAGCAGCATCCGACAGGGAAACAATTCACCCCTCCACTTT,CASSIRQGNNSPLHF
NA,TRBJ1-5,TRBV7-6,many,TGTGCCAGCAGCTTAGCATCGGATCAGCCCCAGCATTTT,CASSLASDQPQHF
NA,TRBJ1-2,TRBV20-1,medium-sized,TGCAGTGCTAGAGATGGGACTCTCTATGGCTACACCTTC,CSARDGTLYGYTF
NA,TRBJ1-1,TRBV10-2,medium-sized,TGCGCCAGCAGTGAGGGGAGGAACACTGAAGCTTTCTTT,CASSEGRNTEAFF
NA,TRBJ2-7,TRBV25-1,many,TGTGCCAGGAGTGAAGTAGCCTACGAGCAGTACTTC,CARSEVAYEQYF
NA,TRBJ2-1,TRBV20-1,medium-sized,TGCAGTGCTAGAATTCCAGGGGCGGAGCGGAATGAGCAGTTCTTC,CSARIPGAERNEQFF
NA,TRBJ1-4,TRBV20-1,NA,TGCAGTGCCGGAGTGCCGGGACTAGGTTCTGAAAAACTGTTTTTT,CSAGVPGLGSEKLFF
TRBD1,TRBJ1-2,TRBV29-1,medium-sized,TGCAGCGTTGGGACAGGGCAGGTCTATGGCTACACCTTC,CSVGTGQVYGYTF
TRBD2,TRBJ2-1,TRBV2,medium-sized,TGTGCCAGCAGTTATAGCGGGCCCGAGAGTGAGCAGTTCTTC,CASSYSGPESEQFF
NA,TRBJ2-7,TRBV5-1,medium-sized,TGCGCCAGCAGCCCCGACCCGGGGGGCACCTACGAGCAGTACTTC,CASSPDPGGTYEQYF
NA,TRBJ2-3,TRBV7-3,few,TGTGCCAGCAGCTTCCCCGGGGCAGATACGCAGTATTTT,CASSFPGADTQYF
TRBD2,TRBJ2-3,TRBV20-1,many,TGCAGTGCTAGTGCAGCGGGGGGCCGCACAGATACGCAGTATTTT,CSASAAGGRTDTQYF
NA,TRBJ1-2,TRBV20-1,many,TGCAGTGCTAGAGAGTCAGGGATTGGAGGCTACACCTTC,CSARESGIGGYTF
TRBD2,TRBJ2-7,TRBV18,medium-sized,TGTGCCAGCTCACCTCCTCTTGCGGGAGGGCAGAACGAGCAGTACTTC,CASSPPLAGGQNEQYF
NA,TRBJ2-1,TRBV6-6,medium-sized,TGTGCCAGCAGTTACTCTGCGGTCACGAATGAGCAGTTCTTC,CASSYSAVTNEQFF
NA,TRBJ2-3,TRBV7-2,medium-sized,TGTGCCAGCAGCTTAGGGGGCAGCCCCACAGATACGCAGTATTTT,CASSLGGSPTDTQYF
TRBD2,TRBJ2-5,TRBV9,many,TGTGCCAGCAGCGTAGCGGGACTAACCTCACAAGAGACCCAGTACTTC,CASSVAGLTSQETQYF
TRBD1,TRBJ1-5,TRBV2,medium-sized,TGTGCCAGCAGTGAGGGACAGGAGAGCAATCAGCCCCAGCATTTT,CASSEGQESNQPQHF
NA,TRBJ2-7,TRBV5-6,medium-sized,TGTGCCAGCAGCTTGACCCGCCAGGGAATATCCTACGAGCAGTACTTC,CASSLTRQGISYEQYF
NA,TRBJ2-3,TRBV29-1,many,TGCAGCGTAGTAAAAACAGATACGCAGTATTTT,CSVVKTDTQYF
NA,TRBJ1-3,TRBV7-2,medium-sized,TGTGCCAGCAGCTTTGGATCTGGAAACACCATATATTTT,CASSFGSGNTIYF
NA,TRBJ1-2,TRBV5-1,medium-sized,TGCGCCAGCAAGGAAGGGTCGGACTATGGCTACACCTTC,CASKEGSDYGYTF
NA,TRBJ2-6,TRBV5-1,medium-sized,TGCGCCAGCAGCTCCGAGGCCAACGTCCTGACTTTC,CASSSEANVLTF
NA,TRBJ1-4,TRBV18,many,TGTGCCAGCTCCCCCGGGGAGGGTGAAAAACTGTTTTTT,CASSPGEGEKLFF
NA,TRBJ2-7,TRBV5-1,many,TGCGCCAGCAGCATCGGGACCTACGAGCAGTACTTC,CASSIGTYEQYF
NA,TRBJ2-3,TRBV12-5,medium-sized,TGTGCTAGTGGTCCCCGCATAGCGGATACTAGCACAGATACGCAGTATTTT,CASGPRIADTSTDTQYF
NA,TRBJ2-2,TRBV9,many,TGTGCCAGCAATCCGGAGCCCGGGGAGCTGTTTTTT,CASNPEPGELFF
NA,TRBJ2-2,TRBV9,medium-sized,TGTGCCAGCAGCGAGAGGGGGGGCCACACCGGGGAGCTGTTTTTT,CASSERGGHTGELFF
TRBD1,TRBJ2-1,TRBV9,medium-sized,TGTGCCAGCAGCGTAGGGGACAGGGGACACAATGAGCAGTTCTTC,CASSVGDRGHNEQFF
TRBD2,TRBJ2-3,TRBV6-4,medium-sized,TGTGCCAGCAGTGACGCGGGAGGGCCAGATACGCAGTATTTT,CASSDAGGPDTQYF
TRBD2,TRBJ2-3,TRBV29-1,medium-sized,TGCAGCGTTGGGCTAGCGGGCACAGATACGCAGTATTTT,CSVGLAGTDTQYF
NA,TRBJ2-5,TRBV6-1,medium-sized,TGTGCCAGCAGCGAATGGGTATCGAAGACCCAGTACTTC,CASSEWVSKTQYF
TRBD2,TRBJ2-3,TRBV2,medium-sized,TGTGCCAGCAGTGTTGGACTAGCGGGAGAGGCAGATACGCAGTATTTT,CASSVGLAGEADTQYF
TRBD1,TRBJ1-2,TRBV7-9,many,TGTGCCAGCAGCTTATATCCCCTGGGACAGGGGAAAAGGATCGACTATGGCTACACCTTC,CASSLYPLGQGKRIDYGYTF
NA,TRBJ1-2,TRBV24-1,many,TGTGCCACCAGTGATCCCGGAATTAATGGCTACACCTTC,CATSDPGINGYTF
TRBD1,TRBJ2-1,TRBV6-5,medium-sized,TGTGCCAGCAGTTACGGAGGTCAGGGGGCTTACGATGAGCAGTTCTTC,CASSYGGQGAYDEQFF
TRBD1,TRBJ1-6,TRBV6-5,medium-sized,TGTGCCAGCAGTGTCACCGGGACAGTAGATTCACCCCTCCACTTT,CASSVTGTVDSPLHF